The rows below give T cell receptor beta chains drawn from one sample of a study of shared clonotypes between healthy human individuals. Some clones are missing from TCRdb's copy, which holds only in-frame ones; the method was immunoSEQ multiplex PCR. The data contain about a million clones, approximately 80% of them singletons. Sequencing was done on a sample of memory CD4+ T cells from PBMCs. The receptors here all came from a man younger than 35 in good health. Some clones in this sample may be carry-over from other donors' samples. CDR3s include the opening cysteine and the closing phenylalanine or tryptophan. The D gene is left open where the match is weak. Size is stated for part of the rows, as once, few or many counts, or as a class when the clone is expanded.

clone_size: NA; d_call: NA; v_call: TRBV5-1; j_call: TRBJ2-6; cdr3_aa: CASSLGGAGANVLTF; cdr3_nt: TGCGCCAGCAGCTTGGGCGGGGCTGGGGCCAACGTCCTGACTTTC
clone_size: NA; d_call: NA; v_call: TRBV7-9; j_call: TRBJ1-1; cdr3_aa: CASSPGAEAFF; cdr3_nt: TGTGCCAGCAGCCCAGGGGCAGAAGCTTTCTTT
clone_size: NA; d_call: NA; v_call: TRBV18; j_call: TRBJ2-3; cdr3_aa: CASSQLSADTQYF; cdr3_nt: TGTGCCAGCTCCCAGCTGTCGGCAGATACGCAGTATTTT
clone_size: NA; d_call: TRBD2; v_call: TRBV19; j_call: TRBJ2-1; cdr3_aa: CASRPGTSANEQFF; cdr3_nt: TGTGCCAGTAGACCTGGCACTAGCGCAAATGAGCAGTTCTTC
clone_size: NA; d_call: NA; v_call: TRBV28; j_call: TRBJ2-2; cdr3_aa: CASLSGQITGELFF; cdr3_nt: TGTGCCAGCCTCTCCGGACAGATCACCGGGGAGCTGTTTTTT
clone_size: once; d_call: NA; v_call: TRBV2; j_call: TRBJ2-1; cdr3_aa: CASRGLRGEQFF; cdr3_nt: TGTGCCAGCAGGGGACTCCGTGGAGAGCAGTTCTTC
clone_size: few; d_call: TRBD1; v_call: TRBV6-1; j_call: TRBJ2-7; cdr3_aa: CASSFEGQGSYEQYF; cdr3_nt: TGTGCCAGCAGTTTTGAGGGACAGGGATCCTACGAGCAGTACTTC
clone_size: many; d_call: NA; v_call: TRBV5-4; j_call: TRBJ1-4; cdr3_aa: CASSPGQSNEKLFF; cdr3_nt: TGTGCCAGCAGCCCAGGACAGTCTAATGAAAAACTGTTTTTT
clone_size: NA; d_call: TRBD2; v_call: TRBV18; j_call: TRBJ2-7; cdr3_aa: CASSQRREGHGEQYF; cdr3_nt: TGTGCCAGCTCACAAAGACGGGAGGGCCATGGCGAGCAGTACTTC
clone_size: NA; d_call: TRBD2; v_call: TRBV6-5; j_call: TRBJ2-1; cdr3_aa: CASRGLARESEQFF; cdr3_nt: TGTGCCAGCAGAGGCCTTGCGCGGGAGTCTGAGCAGTTCTTC
clone_size: NA; d_call: NA; v_call: TRBV11-3; j_call: TRBJ2-2; cdr3_aa: CASSLTGELFF; cdr3_nt: TGTGCCAGCAGCTTGACCGGGGAGCTGTTTTTT
clone_size: many; d_call: NA; v_call: TRBV6-6; j_call: TRBJ1-5; cdr3_aa: CASSYSVPSNQPQHF; cdr3_nt: TGTGCCAGCAGTTACTCGGTGCCGAGCAATCAGCCCCAGCATTTT
clone_size: NA; d_call: TRBD1; v_call: TRBV5-6; j_call: TRBJ1-3; cdr3_aa: CASSFGTGGTGNTIYF; cdr3_nt: TGTGCCAGCAGCTTCGGGACAGGGGGAACTGGAAACACCATATATTTT
clone_size: NA; d_call: NA; v_call: TRBV28; j_call: TRBJ2-2; cdr3_aa: CASSPTTRRGQNTGELFF; cdr3_nt: TGTGCCAGCAGTCCGACGACTAGAAGGGGGCAAAACACCGGGGAGCTGTTTTTT
clone_size: NA; d_call: TRBD2; v_call: TRBV19; j_call: TRBJ2-3; cdr3_aa: CASSINLAGGSTDTQYF; cdr3_nt: TGTGCCAGTAGTATTAACCTAGCGGGAGGTAGCACAGATACGCAGTATTTT
clone_size: NA; d_call: TRBD1; v_call: TRBV5-1; j_call: TRBJ2-2; cdr3_aa: CASSPDRVAGELFF; cdr3_nt: TGCGCCAGCAGCCCCGACAGGGTGGCCGGGGAGCTGTTTTTT
clone_size: NA; d_call: TRBD2; v_call: TRBV5-1; j_call: TRBJ2-1; cdr3_aa: CASSLVLAGGDEQFF; cdr3_nt: TGCGCCAGCAGCTTGGTACTAGCGGGTGGCGATGAGCAGTTCTTC
clone_size: NA; d_call: TRBD1; v_call: TRBV6-1; j_call: TRBJ2-1; cdr3_aa: CASIEGQGVWGGQFF; cdr3_nt: TGTGCCAGCATTGAGGGACAGGGTGTATGGGGTGGGCAGTTCTTC
clone_size: NA; d_call: TRBD2; v_call: TRBV27; j_call: TRBJ2-7; cdr3_aa: CASSLTAGGAYEQYF; cdr3_nt: TGTGCCAGCAGTTTAACGGCGGGAGGTGCCTACGAGCAGTACTTC
clone_size: NA; d_call: TRBD2; v_call: TRBV2; j_call: TRBJ2-3; cdr3_aa: CASGGTSDYRADTQYF; cdr3_nt: TGTGCCAGCGGGGGGACTAGCGATTACAGGGCAGATACGCAGTATTTT
clone_size: NA; d_call: NA; v_call: TRBV28; j_call: TRBJ1-2; cdr3_aa: CASSLASLHGYTF; cdr3_nt: TGTGCCAGCAGTTTGGCGAGTCTCCATGGCTACACCTTC
clone_size: NA; d_call: NA; v_call: TRBV7-2; j_call: TRBJ1-1; cdr3_aa: CASSLVHGQAFF; cdr3_nt: TGTGCCAGCAGCTTAGTTCACGGGCAAGCTTTCTTT
clone_size: once; d_call: NA; v_call: TRBV10-3; j_call: TRBJ2-5; cdr3_aa: CAISESGETQYF; cdr3_nt: TGTGCCATCAGTGAGTCGGGAGAGACCCAGTACTTC
clone_size: NA; d_call: NA; v_call: TRBV19; j_call: TRBJ2-7; cdr3_aa: CASGPRLGYEQYF; cdr3_nt: TGTGCCAGTGGACCTAGACTCGGCTACGAGCAGTACTTC
clone_size: few; d_call: TRBD2; v_call: TRBV4-1; j_call: TRBJ2-3; cdr3_aa: CASSRKGLAGSTDTQYF; cdr3_nt: TGCGCCAGCAGCCGGAAAGGGTTAGCGGGGAGCACAGATACGCAGTATTTT
clone_size: NA; d_call: NA; v_call: TRBV5-1; j_call: TRBJ2-5; cdr3_aa: CASSLIVGETQYF; cdr3_nt: TGCGCCAGCAGCTTGATTGTGGGGGAGACCCAGTACTTC
clone_size: NA; d_call: TRBD1; v_call: TRBV7-2; j_call: TRBJ1-2; cdr3_aa: CASSLGDSGYGYTF; cdr3_nt: TGTGCCAGCAGCTTAGGGGACAGCGGCTATGGCTACACCTTC
clone_size: NA; d_call: TRBD1; v_call: TRBV6-1; j_call: TRBJ1-2; cdr3_aa: CASSPTTGGSYGYTF; cdr3_nt: TGTGCCAGCAGCCCTACGACAGGGGGATCATATGGCTACACCTTC
clone_size: NA; d_call: NA; v_call: TRBV7-2; j_call: TRBJ1-3; cdr3_aa: CASSPASQATSGNTIYF; cdr3_nt: TGTGCCAGCAGCCCCGCTAGCCAAGCCACCTCTGGAAACACCATATATTTT
clone_size: NA; d_call: TRBD1; v_call: TRBV2; j_call: TRBJ1-5; cdr3_aa: CASTQLTGAVQPQHF; cdr3_nt: TGTGCCAGCACCCAGCTGACAGGGGCGGTTCAGCCCCAGCATTTT
clone_size: NA; d_call: NA; v_call: TRBV11-1; j_call: TRBJ2-5; cdr3_aa: CASSLVLARATPETQYF; cdr3_nt: TGTGCCAGCAGCTTAGTATTGGCAAGGGCCACCCCGGAGACCCAGTACTTC
clone_size: NA; d_call: TRBD1; v_call: TRBV18; j_call: TRBJ1-3; cdr3_aa: CASSPDRVANTIYF; cdr3_nt: TGTGCCAGCTCACCGGACAGGGTAGCAAACACCATATATTTT
clone_size: NA; d_call: NA; v_call: TRBV28; j_call: TRBJ2-7; cdr3_aa: CATLVNDRGEQYF; cdr3_nt: TGTGCCACCCTCGTCAACGATCGGGGCGAGCAGTACTTC
clone_size: NA; d_call: TRBD1; v_call: TRBV27; j_call: TRBJ1-4; cdr3_aa: CASSRDRGREKLFF; cdr3_nt: TGTGCCAGCAGTAGGGACAGGGGGCGTGAAAAACTGTTTTTT
clone_size: few; d_call: TRBD1; v_call: TRBV5-1; j_call: TRBJ2-2; cdr3_aa: CASSSDRAQNTGELFF; cdr3_nt: TGCGCCAGCAGCTCCGACAGGGCGCAGAACACCGGGGAGCTGTTTTTT
clone_size: NA; d_call: NA; v_call: TRBV15; j_call: TRBJ2-7; cdr3_aa: CATSRDLNYEQYF; cdr3_nt: TGTGCCACCAGCAGAGATCTCAACTACGAGCAGTACTTC
clone_size: NA; d_call: TRBD2; v_call: TRBV9; j_call: TRBJ2-1; cdr3_aa: CASSVAGGPYNEQFF; cdr3_nt: TGTGCCAGCAGCGTAGCGGGAGGACCCTACAATGAGCAGTTCTTC
clone_size: NA; d_call: NA; v_call: TRBV15; j_call: TRBJ1-5; cdr3_aa: CATSRGGISGNSNQPQHF; cdr3_nt: TGTGCCACCAGCAGAGGGGGCATTAGTGGGAACAGCAATCAGCCCCAGCATTTT
clone_size: NA; d_call: NA; v_call: TRBV19; j_call: TRBJ2-1; cdr3_aa: CASSIVFGNEQFF; cdr3_nt: TGTGCCAGTAGTATTGTCTTCGGGAATGAGCAGTTCTTC
clone_size: NA; d_call: TRBD2; v_call: TRBV18; j_call: TRBJ2-1; cdr3_aa: CASSPGTSGIGEQFF; cdr3_nt: TGTGCCAGCTCACCTGGGACTAGCGGGATCGGTGAGCAGTTCTTC
clone_size: NA; d_call: TRBD2; v_call: TRBV11-2; j_call: TRBJ2-1; cdr3_aa: CASRPISGSSNEQFF; cdr3_nt: TGTGCCAGCAGACCAATTAGCGGGAGTTCCAATGAGCAGTTCTTC
clone_size: NA; d_call: TRBD1; v_call: TRBV14; j_call: TRBJ1-2; cdr3_aa: CASSQTGTGLYGYTF; cdr3_nt: TGTGCCAGCAGTCAAACCGGGACAGGGCTATATGGCTACACCTTC